The T cell receptor beta chain described here comes from a study of cytomegalovirus exposure and HLA in healthy donors. For the study at large: According to later analysis, the same platform produced the 130 or so validation and 666 first-cohort repertoires.

The CDR3 length is 11 residues. In germline, CDR1 is MNHNS, CDR2 SASEGT. With respect to this clone: The target antigen is unknown. Mismatch with germline at one junction end may stem from a read error.

Findings of the study overall: The authors listed over 150 TCR beta chains as cytomegalovirus-associated. Rarity marked most TCR sequences, yet some public TCRs occurred in many donors.

The data were produced by immunoSEQ multiplex PCR, yet TCRdb's version contains in-frame clones alone and is incomplete. The table has 300,000 to 400,000 clones, roughly 88% seen once; the top ten hold approximately 0.9%. V is TRBV6-1 and J is TRBJ1-4, with a weak D call TRBD1 (5 bases). This sequence was found in a man in his thirties or forties in good health and CMV-seronegative. Sequenced sample: PBMCs. The CDR3: CASSEGEGPAF. The CDR3 coding sequence is TGTGCCAGCAGTGAAGGGGAGGGACCAGCTTTT.